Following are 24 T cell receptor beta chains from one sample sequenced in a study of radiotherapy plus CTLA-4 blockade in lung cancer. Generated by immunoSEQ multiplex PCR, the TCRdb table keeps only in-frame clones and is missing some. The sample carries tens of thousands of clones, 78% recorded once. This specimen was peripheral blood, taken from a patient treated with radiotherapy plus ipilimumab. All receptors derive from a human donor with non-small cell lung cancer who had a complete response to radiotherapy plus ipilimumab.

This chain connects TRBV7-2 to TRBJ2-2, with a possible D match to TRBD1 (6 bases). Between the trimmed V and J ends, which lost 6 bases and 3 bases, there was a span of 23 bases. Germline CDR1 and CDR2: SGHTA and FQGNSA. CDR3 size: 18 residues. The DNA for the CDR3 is TGTGCCAGCAGAATTAACGACGGGGACAATAGGGACACCGGGGAGCTGTTTTTT. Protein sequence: CASRINDGDNRDTGELFF.

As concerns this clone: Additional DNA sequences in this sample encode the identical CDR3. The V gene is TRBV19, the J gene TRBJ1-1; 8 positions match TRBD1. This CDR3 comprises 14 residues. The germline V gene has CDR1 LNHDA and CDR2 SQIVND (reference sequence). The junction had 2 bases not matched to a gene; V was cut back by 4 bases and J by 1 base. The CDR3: CASSKQGGNTEAFF. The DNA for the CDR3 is TGTGCCAGTAGTAAACAGGGGGGGAACACTGAAGCTTTCTTT.

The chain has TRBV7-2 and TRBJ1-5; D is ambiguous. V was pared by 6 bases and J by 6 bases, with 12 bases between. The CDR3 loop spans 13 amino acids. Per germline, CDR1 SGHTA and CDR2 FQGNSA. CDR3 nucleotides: TGTGCCAGCAGTCCCCAAACTGGTCAGCCCCAGCATTTT. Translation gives CASSPQTGQPQHF.

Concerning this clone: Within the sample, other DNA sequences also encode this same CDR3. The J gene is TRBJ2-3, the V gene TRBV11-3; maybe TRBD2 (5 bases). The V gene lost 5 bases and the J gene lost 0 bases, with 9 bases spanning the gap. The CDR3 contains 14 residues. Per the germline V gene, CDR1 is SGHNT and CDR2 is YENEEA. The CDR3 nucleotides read TGTGCCAGCAGCCCCCGAGGGAGCACAGATACGCAGTATTTT. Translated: CASSPRGSTDTQYF. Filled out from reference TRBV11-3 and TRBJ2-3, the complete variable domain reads EAGVVQSPRYKIIEKKQPVAFWCNPISGHNTLYWYLQNLGQGPELLIRYENEEAVDDSQLPKDRFSAERLKGVDSTLKIQPAELGDSAVYLCASSPRGSTDTQYFGPGTRLTVL.

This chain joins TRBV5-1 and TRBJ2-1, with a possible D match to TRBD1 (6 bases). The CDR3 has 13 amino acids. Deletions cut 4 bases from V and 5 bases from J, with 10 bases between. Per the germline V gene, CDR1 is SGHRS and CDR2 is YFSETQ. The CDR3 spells CASSPGQNNEQFF. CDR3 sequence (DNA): TGCGCCAGCAGCCCAGGACAGAACAATGAGCAGTTCTTC.

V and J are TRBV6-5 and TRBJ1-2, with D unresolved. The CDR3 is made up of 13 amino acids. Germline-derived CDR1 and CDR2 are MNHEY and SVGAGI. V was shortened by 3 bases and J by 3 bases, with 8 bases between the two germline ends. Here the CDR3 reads CASSYKEDYGYTF. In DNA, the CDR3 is TGTGCCAGCAGTTATAAGGAGGACTATGGCTACACCTTC.

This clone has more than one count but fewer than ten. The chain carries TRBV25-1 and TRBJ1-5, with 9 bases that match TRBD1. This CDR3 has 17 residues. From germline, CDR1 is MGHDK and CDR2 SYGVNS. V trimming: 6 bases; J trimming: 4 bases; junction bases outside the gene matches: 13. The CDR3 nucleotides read TGTGCCAGCAGGGGACACTATCCGACAGGGGGGAATCAGCCCCAGCATTTT. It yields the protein CASRGHYPTGGNQPQHF. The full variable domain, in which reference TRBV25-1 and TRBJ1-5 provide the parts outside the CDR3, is EADIYQTPRYLVIGTGKKITLECSQTMGHDKMYWYQQDPGMELHLIHYSYGVNSTEKGDLSSESTVSRIRTEHFPLTLESARPSHTSQYLCASRGHYPTGGNQPQHFGDGTRLSIL.

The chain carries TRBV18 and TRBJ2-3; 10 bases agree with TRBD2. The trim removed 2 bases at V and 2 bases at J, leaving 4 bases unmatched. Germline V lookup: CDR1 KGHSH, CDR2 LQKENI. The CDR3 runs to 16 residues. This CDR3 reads CASSPASGSVTDTQYF. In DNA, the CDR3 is TGTGCCAGCTCACCAGCTAGCGGGAGTGTCACAGATACGCAGTATTTT.

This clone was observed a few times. The CDR3 DNA sequence: TGTGCCTGGTCCACAGGAGCAGATACGCAGTATTTT. Protein: CAWSTGADTQYF. The V and J genes are TRBV30 and TRBJ2-3; TRBD1 might be the D (5 bases). CDR1 is GTSNPN, CDR2 SVGIG, per germline (reference sequence). The CDR3 extends over 12 amino acids. V lost 5 bases to trimming and J lost 4 bases, with 10 bases between them.

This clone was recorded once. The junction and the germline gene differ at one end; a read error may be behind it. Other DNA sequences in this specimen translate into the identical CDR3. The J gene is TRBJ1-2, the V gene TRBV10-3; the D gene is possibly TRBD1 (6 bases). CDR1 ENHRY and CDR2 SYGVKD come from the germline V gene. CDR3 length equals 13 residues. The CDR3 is CASGGGPNYGYTF. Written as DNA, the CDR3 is TGTGCCAGCGGTGGGGGCCCTAACTATGGCTACACTTTC.

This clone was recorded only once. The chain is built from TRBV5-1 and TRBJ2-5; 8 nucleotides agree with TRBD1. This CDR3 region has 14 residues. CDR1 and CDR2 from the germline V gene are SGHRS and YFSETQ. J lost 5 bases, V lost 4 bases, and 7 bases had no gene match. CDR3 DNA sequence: TGCGCCAGCAGCGACGGACAGGGTATGGAGACCCAGTACTTC. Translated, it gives CASSDGQGMETQYF.

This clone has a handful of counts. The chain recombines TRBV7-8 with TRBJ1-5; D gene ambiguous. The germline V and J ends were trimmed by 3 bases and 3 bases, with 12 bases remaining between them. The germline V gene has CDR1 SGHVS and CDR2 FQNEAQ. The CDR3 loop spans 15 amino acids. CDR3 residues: CASSLSRISNQPQHF. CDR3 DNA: TGTGCCAGCAGCTTGTCCAGGATTTCCAATCAGCCCCAGCATTTT.

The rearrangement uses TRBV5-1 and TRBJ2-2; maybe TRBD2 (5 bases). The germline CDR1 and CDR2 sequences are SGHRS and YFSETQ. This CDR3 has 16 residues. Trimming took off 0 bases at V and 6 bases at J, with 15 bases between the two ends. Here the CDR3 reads CASSLERGFGAGELFF. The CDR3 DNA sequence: TGCGCCAGCAGCTTGGAAAGAGGCTTCGGGGCCGGGGAGCTGTTTTTT.

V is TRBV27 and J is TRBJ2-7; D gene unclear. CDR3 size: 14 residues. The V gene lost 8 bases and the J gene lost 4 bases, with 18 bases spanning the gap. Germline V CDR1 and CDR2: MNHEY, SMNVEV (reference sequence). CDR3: CASHGSLTPYEQYF. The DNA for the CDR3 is TGTGCCAGCCATGGGTCTCTCACCCCTTACGAGCAGTACTTC.

CDR3 DNA: TGTGCCTCTGGGGGGGGGACCCACGAGCAGTACGTC. Translation: CASGGGTHEQYV. The chain recombines TRBV28 with TRBJ2-7; 7 bases map to TRBD2. CDR1 MDHEN and CDR2 SYDVKM come from the germline V gene. V shed 11 bases and J 5 bases; nucleotides not matched to a gene: 9. The CDR3 is 12 amino acids.

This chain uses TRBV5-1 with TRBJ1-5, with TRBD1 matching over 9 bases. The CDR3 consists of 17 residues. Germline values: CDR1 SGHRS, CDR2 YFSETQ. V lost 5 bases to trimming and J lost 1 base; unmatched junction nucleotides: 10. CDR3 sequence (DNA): TGCGCCAGCAGTCCCGGGACAGGGCATAGGAGCAATCAGCCCCAGCATTTT. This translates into CASSPGTGHRSNQPQHF.

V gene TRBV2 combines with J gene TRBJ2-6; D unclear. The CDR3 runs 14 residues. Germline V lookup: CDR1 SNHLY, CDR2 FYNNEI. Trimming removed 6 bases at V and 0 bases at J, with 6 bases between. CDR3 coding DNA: TGTGCCAGCAGGTGGGACTCTGGGGCCAACGTCCTGACTTTC. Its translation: CASRWDSGANVLTF.

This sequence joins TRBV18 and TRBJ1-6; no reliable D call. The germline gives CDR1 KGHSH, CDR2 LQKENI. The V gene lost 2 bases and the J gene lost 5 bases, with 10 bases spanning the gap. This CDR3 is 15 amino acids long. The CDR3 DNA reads TGTGCCAGCTCACCAAGGAGTACAGATAATTCACCCCTCCACTTT. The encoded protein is CASSPRSTDNSPLHF.

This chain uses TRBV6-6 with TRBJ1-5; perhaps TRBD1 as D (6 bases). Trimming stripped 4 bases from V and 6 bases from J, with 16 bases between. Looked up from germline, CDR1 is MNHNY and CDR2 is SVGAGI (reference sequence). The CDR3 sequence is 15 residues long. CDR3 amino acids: CASSSPGGPSQPQHF. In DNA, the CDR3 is TGTGCCAGCAGTTCCCCGGGGGGGCCTAGTCAGCCCCAGCATTTT.

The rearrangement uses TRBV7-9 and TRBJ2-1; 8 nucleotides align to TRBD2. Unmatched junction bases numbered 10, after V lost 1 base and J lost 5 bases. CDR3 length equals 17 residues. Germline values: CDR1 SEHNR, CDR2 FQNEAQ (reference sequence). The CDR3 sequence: CASSLVVGSGGNNEQFF. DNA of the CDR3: TGTGCCAGCAGCTTAGTAGTAGGGAGCGGGGGAAACAATGAGCAGTTCTTC.

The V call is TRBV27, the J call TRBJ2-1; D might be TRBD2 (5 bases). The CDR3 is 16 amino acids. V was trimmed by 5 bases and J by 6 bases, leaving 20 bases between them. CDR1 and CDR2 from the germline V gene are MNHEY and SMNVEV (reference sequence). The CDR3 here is CASSPRFTVGGNEQFF. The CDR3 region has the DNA TGTGCCAGCAGTCCTCGGTTTACGGTAGGAGGCAATGAGCAGTTCTTC.

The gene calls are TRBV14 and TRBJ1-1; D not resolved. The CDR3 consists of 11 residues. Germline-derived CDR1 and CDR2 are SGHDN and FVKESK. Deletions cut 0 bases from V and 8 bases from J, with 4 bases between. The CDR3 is CASSQEVEAFF. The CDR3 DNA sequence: TGTGCCAGCAGCCAAGAGGTGGAAGCTTTCTTT. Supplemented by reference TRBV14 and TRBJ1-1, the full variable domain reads EAGVTQFPSHSVIEKGQTVTLRCDPISGHDNLYWYRRVMGKEIKFLLHFVKESKQDESGMPNNRFLAERTGGTYSTLKVQPAELEDSGVYFCASSQEVEAFFGQGTRLTVV.

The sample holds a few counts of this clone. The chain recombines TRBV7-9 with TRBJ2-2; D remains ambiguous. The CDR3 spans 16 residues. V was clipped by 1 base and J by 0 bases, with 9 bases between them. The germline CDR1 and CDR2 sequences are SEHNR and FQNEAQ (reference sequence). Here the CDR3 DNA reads TGTGCCAGCAGCTTAGGAGTCCTCGCGAACACCGGGGAGCTGTTTTTT. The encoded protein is CASSLGVLANTGELFF.

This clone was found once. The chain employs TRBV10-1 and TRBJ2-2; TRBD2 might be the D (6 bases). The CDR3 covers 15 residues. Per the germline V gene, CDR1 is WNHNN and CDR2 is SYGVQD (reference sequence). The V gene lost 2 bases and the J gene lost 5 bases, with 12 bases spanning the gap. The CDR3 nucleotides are TGCGCCAGCAGTGAGCAGCTCGGAGGGACCGGGGAGCTGTTTTTT. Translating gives CASSEQLGGTGELFF.